These 20 T cell receptor beta chains share one sample of origin, sequenced in a study of blood T cell repertoires in COVID-19 (dated by TCRdb to the early 2020s). Library method: the immunoSEQ multiplex PCR assay. TCRdb holds this immuneACCESS table with in-frame rearrangements only. Some clones are missing; in checked studies, unresolved V genes explain under half, and the rest has no known cause. Recorded for this sample are approximately 250,000 clones; around 82% of them occurred a single time. The ten biggest clones cover around 7.8% of the sample. Sequenced input: peripheral blood. Source of these receptors: a human donor in a cohort sampled during active COVID-19.

This clone was seen once. The chain is built from TRBV6-1 and TRBJ2-5, with 12 bases fitting TRBD2. Trimming at V came to 2 bases and at J to 2 bases, leaving 9 bases not matched to a gene. Germline CDR1 reads MNHNS; CDR2 reads SASEGT. This CDR3 spans 18 amino acids. The CDR3 loop reads CASSEFLGLAGPQETQYF. The CDR3 DNA follows: TGTGCCAGCAGTGAATTTCTGGGACTAGCGGGCCCACAAGAGACCCAGTACTTC.

The V call is TRBV6-6, the J call TRBJ1-4, with 9 bases matching TRBD1. With V trimmed by 5 bases and J by 0 bases, 4 bases remained unmatched. The CDR3 runs 16 residues. In germline, CDR1 is MNHNY, CDR2 SVGAGI (reference sequence). DNA of the CDR3: TGTGCCAGCAGTCTCCGGACAGGGGCAACTAATGAAAAACTGTTTTTT. It codes for CASSLRTGATNEKLFF.

The chain employs TRBV25-1 and TRBJ1-2; the D is unclear. This CDR3 is built from 13 residues. Trimming pared 1 base from V and 5 bases from J, leaving 8 bases between. Per the germline V gene, CDR1 is MGHDK and CDR2 is SYGVNS. The CDR3 DNA is TGTGCCAGCAGTGAATCGTGGACTTATGGCTACACCTTC. It encodes CASSESWTYGYTF.

This chain links TRBV18 with TRBJ2-7; D gene unclear. The V and J ends lost 4 bases and 5 bases respectively, with 9 bases between them. Germline V gene lookup returns CDR1 KGHSH and CDR2 LQKENI. This CDR3 has 12 residues. The CDR3 DNA reads as TGTGCCAGCTCACTCACTGTAGACGAGCAGTACTTC. It is translated as CASSLTVDEQYF.

J is TRBJ2-7 and V is TRBV7-8; 8 positions match TRBD2. The CDR3 runs to 13 residues. The germline gives CDR1 SGHVS, CDR2 FQNEAQ. Trimming took 9 bases from V and 4 from J; bases not matched to a gene: 8. CDR3 sequence: CASLLAGSYEQYF. The CDR3 DNA reads TGTGCCAGTCTTTTAGCGGGATCGTACGAGCAGTACTTC.

This sequence joins TRBV2 and TRBJ1-5; TRBD1 is a possible D gene (5 bases). V lost 7 bases to trimming and J lost 2 bases, with 15 bases between them. Germline V gene lookup returns CDR1 SNHLY and CDR2 FYNNEI. The CDR3 extends over 15 amino acids. The CDR3 protein is CASMGGGVGNQPQHF. The CDR3 DNA reads as TGTGCCAGCATGGGGGGAGGGGTGGGCAATCAGCCCCAGCATTTT. Combining the CDR3 with reference TRBV2 and TRBJ1-5 gives the whole variable domain EPEVTQTPSHQVTQMGQEVILRCVPISNHLYFYWYRQILGQKVEFLVSFYNNEISEKSEIFDDQFSVERPDGSNFTLKIRSTKLEDSAMYFCASMGGGVGNQPQHFGDGTRLSIL.

This clone occurred a few times. The chain links TRBV12-3 or TRBV12-4 to TRBJ1-5, with D hard to call. The CDR3 loop spans 12 amino acids. V gave up 6 bases and J gave up 5 bases, with 8 bases separating them. The CDR3 region has the DNA TGTGCCAGCAGGAGTGATGATCAGCCCCAGCATTTT. Amino acid sequence: CASRSDDQPQHF.

The genes are TRBV11-2 and TRBJ2-2; TRBD2 aligns across 8 bases. Germline V lookup: CDR1 SGHAT, CDR2 FQNNGV. The CDR3 extends over 15 amino acids. Losses at the gene ends were 1 base for V and 5 bases for J; bases not matched to a gene: 3. The DNA for the CDR3 is TGTGCCAGCAGCTTAGCGGGGGGGGCAACCGGGGAGCTGTTTTTT. This encodes CASSLAGGATGELFF.

The gene calls are TRBV2 and TRBJ2-3, with D possibly being TRBD2 (6 bases). V gave up 5 bases and J gave up 3 bases, with 12 bases separating them. The CDR3 spans 14 residues. CDR1 is SNHLY and CDR2 is FYNNEI in the germline V gene. The CDR3 DNA reads TGTGCCAGCAGTAGGGACGGGGGAACAGATACGCAGTATTTT. Amino acid sequence: CASSRDGGTDTQYF.

This chain connects TRBV11-2 to TRBJ2-7; 7 bases match TRBD1. CDR3 size: 15 residues. V shed 1 base and J 3 bases; nucleotides not matched to a gene: 6. The V gene's germline CDR1 is SGHAT and CDR2 FQNNGV. CDR3 coding DNA: TGTGCCAGCAGCTTAGGGTCAGGGACAGACTACGAGCAGTACTTC. It encodes CASSLGSGTDYEQYF.

V usage is TRBV14 and J usage is TRBJ2-3, with a tentative D call TRBD2 (5 bases). The length of the CDR3 is 16 residues. Germline V gene lookup returns CDR1 SGHDN and CDR2 FVKESK. Trimming took off 4 bases at V and 0 bases at J, with 14 bases between the two ends. In nucleotides, the CDR3 is TGTGCCAGCAGCCCCCACGCGGGTCTTAGCACAGATACGCAGTATTTT. This translates into CASSPHAGLSTDTQYF.

V gene TRBV9 combines with J gene TRBJ2-7, with 10 positions matching TRBD2. The length of the CDR3 is 16 residues. J gave up 0 bases and V 0 bases, and 3 bases lay outside the gene matches. Germline V lookup: CDR1 SGDLS, CDR2 YYNGEE. In DNA form, the CDR3 reads TGTGCCAGCAGCGTAGGAGGGACTAGCGTCTCCTACGAGCAGTACTTC. Its translation is CASSVGGTSVSYEQYF.

The rearrangement uses TRBV11-2 and TRBJ2-3; TRBD2 matches at 8 bases. The length of the CDR3 is 16 residues. The ends lost 6 bases at V and 4 bases at J; junction bases unmatched: 12. Germline V CDR1 and CDR2: SGHAT, FQNNGV. The CDR3 DNA reads TGTGCCAGCAGACGGGGGGGGACAACGCTAGCAGATACGCAGTATTTT. The encoded protein is CASRRGGTTLADTQYF.

The chain uses TRBV18 and TRBJ1-1; D is possibly TRBD1 (5 bases). CDR3 length: 18 residues. Germline V gives CDR1 KGHSH, CDR2 LQKENI. V was trimmed by 1 base and J by 0 bases, leaving 18 bases between them. The CDR3 sequence: CASSPQVFREMLNTEAFF. The CDR3 nucleotides read TGTGCCAGCTCACCACAAGTTTTCAGGGAAATGCTGAACACTGAAGCTTTCTTT.

This sequence joins TRBV15 and TRBJ2-7; TRBD2 matches 8 bases. CDR3 length: 15 residues. Trimming took 0 bases from V and 1 from J; bases not matched to a gene: 2. Germline CDR1 and CDR2: LNHNV and YYDKDF (reference sequence). The CDR3 loop is CATSRETSESYEQYF. The CDR3 DNA reads as TGTGCCACCAGCAGAGAGACTAGCGAGTCCTACGAGCAGTACTTC. Looking up the rest from reference TRBV15 and TRBJ2-7 gives the full variable domain: DAMVIQNPRYQVTQFGKPVTLSCSQTLNHNVMYWYQQKSSQAPKLLFHYYDKDFNNEADTPDNFQSRRPNTSFCFLDIRSPGLGDTAMYLCATSRETSESYEQYFGPGTRLTVT.

The chain couples TRBV12-3 or TRBV12-4 to TRBJ2-2; D unresolved. The CDR3 is made up of 12 amino acids. The germline V and J ends were trimmed by 7 bases and 4 bases, with 7 bases remaining between them. CDR3 nucleotides: TGTGCCAGCACCTTTCGCACCGGGGAGCTGTTTTTT. As protein: CASTFRTGELFF.

The V call is TRBV2, the J call TRBJ2-2; possible D gene TRBD2, 6 bases. Trimming stripped 6 bases from V and 7 bases from J, with 12 bases between. The germline V gene encodes CDR1 SNHLY and CDR2 FYNNEI. The CDR3 runs 13 residues. DNA of the CDR3: TGTGCCAGCAGGGCGGGACTCCACGGGGAGCTGTTTTTT. Protein sequence: CASRAGLHGELFF.

Points on this clone: Other DNA sequences in this specimen translate into the identical CDR3. This rearrangement joins TRBV5-1 to TRBJ2-2; the match to TRBD1 covers 7 bases. Germline values: CDR1 SGHRS, CDR2 YFSETQ. The CDR3 runs to 15 residues. Trimming removed 5 bases from V and 2 bases from J; junction bases left unmatched: 6. CDR3 protein: CASSTGQRNTGELFF. The CDR3 DNA is TGCGCCAGCAGTACGGGACAGAGAAACACCGGGGAGCTGTTTTTT.

The table lists this clone with a count of one. This chain connects TRBV18 to TRBJ1-5, with D possibly being TRBD1 (5 bases). Trimming pared 3 bases from V and 3 bases from J, leaving 9 bases between. Germline V gives CDR1 KGHSH, CDR2 LQKENI. The CDR3 spans 14 residues. The CDR3 DNA reads TGTGCCAGCTCACCCGACAGCCACAATCAGCCCCAGCATTTT. It yields the protein CASSPDSHNQPQHF.

The chain joins TRBV13 to TRBJ2-7; tentative D call: TRBD1 (5 bases). The CDR3 sequence is 13 residues long. Trimming took off 11 bases at V and 2 bases at J, with 16 bases between the two ends. Germline CDR1 reads PRHDT; CDR2 reads FYEKMQ (reference sequence). CDR3 bases: TGTGCCTCGATTTGGGCAGGGACCTACGAGCAGTACTTC. Its translation: CASIWAGTYEQYF.